The present entry profiles one T cell receptor (beta chain) with its context. The antigen it recognizes is unknown. The record has no base qualities; no much larger clone is one base away. V trim: 4 bases; J trim: 5 bases; unmatched bases: 6. Including the terminal cysteine and phenylalanine, the CDR3 comprises 16 residues. Kept here is only the CDR3 DNA, which spans 48 bases and is read in frame from base 1. From the germline V gene, CDR1 is KGHDR and CDR2 is SFDVKD. This sample is drawn from a study of blood T cell repertoires in COVID-19 (dated by TCRdb to about 2020). Turning to the overall study: Collaborator samples came from the United States, Italy and Spain and covered acute and convalescent phases of COVID-19. Sample metadata almost always included a de-identified subject ID, COVID-19 status, age in years and sex. The repertoires were released in a freely available public database intended as a resource for research on the immune response to SARS-CoV-2. Deeply sampled blood TCRbeta repertoires from subjects exposed to, actively infected with, or recovered from COVID-19 were included in the dataset. Where HLA class I and class II types were available, the types were taken from metadata supplied by the sample provider, not from assay-based typing. The samples were drawn from the first 160 participants of the ongoing ImmuneRACE study and from 950 to 1,500 subjects provided by 6 global collaborators. The prospective study material was composed of cDNA or gDNA derived from T cells, B-cell-depleted T cells, or PBMCs. What the authors observed across the whole study: How much clinical and demographic metadata was included differed by source and by participant, and the metadata was provided uncurated.

TCRbeta CDR3 regions were amplified from genomic DNA using the immunoSEQ Assay, a bias-controlled multiplex PCR. Per the authors' processing: Within the assay, amplification of reference gene primers was used to estimate how many nucleated cells each sample contained. Sequence reads were collapsed and filtered to measure the absolute abundance of every unique TCRbeta CDR3 rearrangement. For each sample, productive Simpson clonality was calculated as the square root of Simpson's diversity index across productive rearrangements. Not all clones reach the TCRdb copy of this immuneACCESS table, which keeps in-frame sequences only. Checked studies attribute under half of the gap to unresolved V genes and leave the rest unexplained. V and J calls and clone size are given by that table; D and trimming were obtained from the DNA. Recorded for this sample are a few hundred thousand clones; approximately 86% of them occurred a single time. The ten largest clones take up approximately 1.7% of the sample.

Participants in the prospective study were aged roughly 18 to 89 years, lived in under 30 United States geographic areas, and enrolled through a virtual design. To assign participants to cohorts, the prospective study relied on clinical history that participants themselves reported in a screening survey and a study questionnaire. ImmuneRACE Cohort 3 recovered participants were defined by two consecutive negative NP/OP PCR tests, healthcare professional clearance, or symptom resolution. Each participant in the prospective study had whole blood, serum and a nasopharyngeal or oropharyngeal swab collected by mobile phlebotomists. Over a roughly 2-month period, participants in the prospective study had the option of providing additional blood draws and questionnaires. Blood samples from the prospective study were shipped frozen or at room temperature prior to DNA extraction.

The sample was PBMCs or T cells enriched from blood (not recorded which). In this chain, TRBV24-1 is recombined with TRBJ2-1, and TRBD2 matches 11 of the central bases. The clonotype was recovered from a woman aged 45 to 65 who had recovered from COVID-19. The CDR3 protein is CATSDPTSGIDNEQFF. Here is the DNA: TGTGCCACCAGTGACCCGACTAGCGGGATAGACAATGAGCAGTTCTTC.